These T cell receptor beta chains were read from a single sample in a study of CD8 T cells in Susac syndrome. TCRdb passed the immunoSEQ multiplex PCR reads through MiXCR, listing each CDR3 protein once. The sample has some 130,000 distinct CDR3 sequences; under 95% are singletons. Sequencing input: CD8+ T cells from PBMCs. Receptor source: a human donor with multiple sclerosis. The CDR3 runs from the conserved cysteine through the conserved F or W. D genes are given only for firm matches. A clone size is listed for some rows: how often the clone was seen (once, few, many), or a class if it is expanded.

CDR3 DNA | CDR3 protein | J gene | D gene | V gene | clone size
TGTGCCACCAGTGGCAGGGGGCCGGAAGCTTTCTTT | CATSGRGPEAFF | TRBJ1-1 | TRBD1 | TRBV24-1 | .
TGTGCCAGCATCGGGACAGGAGATAACACTGAAGCTTTCTTT | CASIGTGDNTEAFF | TRBJ1-1 | TRBD1 | TRBV12-3/TRBV12-4 | .
TGTGCCTGGAGTTCTAGAGGGGGGACAGATACGCAGTATTTT | CAWSSRGGTDTQYF | TRBJ2-3 | . | TRBV30 | .
TGTGCCAGCAGTCGGACTGAGACCGGGGAGCTGTTTTTT | CASSRTETGELFF | TRBJ2-2 | . | TRBV6-4 | .
TGTGCCAGCAAGGACAGGGACCGAGAGACCCAGTACTTC | CASKDRDRETQYF | TRBJ2-5 | TRBD1 | TRBV5-4 | once
TGTGCCAGCAGTTTAGGTTCACCCCTCCACTTT | CASSLGSPLHF | TRBJ1-6 | . | TRBV28 | .
TGTGCCAGCAGCCAAGCGGTAGGGTACAATGAGCAGTTCTTC | CASSQAVGYNEQFF | TRBJ2-1 | . | TRBV3-1 | .
TGTGCCACCACTGGAGTGAACACTGAAGCTTTCTTT | CATTGVNTEAFF | TRBJ1-1 | . | TRBV12-3/TRBV12-4 | .
TGCAGCGTTGATAAAGGGGGGCAGTTCTTC | CSVDKGGQFF | TRBJ2-1 | . | TRBV29-1 | .
TGTGCCAGCAGCTTAGTGGTTCAGACACCCTACGAGCAGTACTTC | CASSLVVQTPYEQYF | TRBJ2-7 | . | TRBV7-9 | .
TGTGCCAGCAGCCAAGTCCCGGCTGCCGGTTGGTACTTC | CASSQVPAAGWYF | TRBJ2-7 | . | TRBV3-1 | .
TGTGCCAGCAGTTTACTGGACAGGGGGGTCACAGATACGCAGTATTTT | CASSLLDRGVTDTQYF | TRBJ2-3 | TRBD1 | TRBV27 | .
TGTGCCAGCAGTGAGGAGTCTGCGGCCCTAAGCTCCTACAATGAGCAGTTCTTC | CASSEESAALSSYNEQFF | TRBJ2-1 | . | TRBV2 | .
TGTGCCACCCGGGGACAGCAAGAGACCCAGTACTTC | CATRGQQETQYF | TRBJ2-5 | TRBD1 | TRBV12-3/TRBV12-4 | once
TGCAGCGTTGCACCCACCACCTACGAGCAGTACTTC | CSVAPTTYEQYF | TRBJ2-7 | . | TRBV29-1 | .
TGTGCCAGCAGGCTAGGGGACGGGCCCCAGCATTTT | CASRLGDGPQHF | TRBJ1-5 | . | TRBV7-9 | .
TGTGCCAGCAGTTCAGGGGGCCTTAGCTCCTACGAGCAGTACTTC | CASSSGGLSSYEQYF | TRBJ2-7 | TRBD1 | TRBV7-9 | few